This entry features one T cell receptor (beta chain) sequence. This clone occurred a few times. No cognate antigen has been identified for it. No base quality values were provided; no much bigger clone lies one nucleotide off. This specimen comes from a study of a mutant IDH1 vaccine in newly diagnosed glioma (dated by TCRdb to the early 2020s). With regard to the full study: Of the approximately 30 treated patients, approximately 62% were male and around 40% were female, and the mean age was 40.4 years. Peripheral blood samples were drawn at six visits, namely V03 (baseline), V05, V07, V10, V12 and V13. Longitudinal TCRB deep sequencing was performed for about two dozen treated patients wherever samples were available for exploratory analyses. Prior to enrollment, standard therapy consisting of radiotherapy alone, temozolomide alone, or radiochemotherapy with temozolomide had been administered to patients, with the combination being received by most patients. Overall results and qualifications from the work: According to the authors, sample limitations meant that analyses of patient blood samples could not be reproduced. Availability determined which PBMC samples were chosen for TCRB deep sequencing. Immune responses induced by the vaccine were seen in 93.3% of patients across multiple MHC alleles. Pseudoprogression appeared unrelated to alterations in the top peripheral T cell clonotypes detected by TCRB sequencing.

The time point label here, explained by the study, means: baseline, week 1 (first vaccination visit). In the paper's terms, the treatment or condition label means: pre-vaccination baseline after standard-of-care therapy. Donors had newly diagnosed WHO grade 3 or 4 IDH1-mutant astrocytomas with loss of nuclear ATRX. The samples were drawn from NOA16, a multicentre, single-arm, open-label phase I trial in Germany that tested a mutant IDH1 peptide vaccine in humans for the first time. For immunogenicity testing, the blood drawn at visit V03 was used as the baseline sample. Genomic DNA for TCRB sequencing was isolated from EDTA blood with the DNeasy Blood and Tissue Kit. The receptor library was made with the immunoSEQ multiplex PCR assay. Following the manufacturer's protocol, the hsTCRB Kit was used to amplify rearranged TCR beta chain sequences. An Illumina MiSeq was used to sequence the TCRB libraries. In the paper's pipeline: Demultiplexing, trimming and gene mapping were performed with the kit vendor's proprietary platform. This is the immuneACCESS table as TCRdb keeps it, with only in-frame sequences that have V and J called. A part of the clones is gone; compared with another copy, unresolved V genes explain less than half, and the rest is unexplained. Clone size and the V and J calls come from that table; the DNA yielded D and trimming. This sample comprises approximately 92,000 clones, around four fifths of them detected only once. Jointly, the top ten make up approximately 7.6% of the sample.

V was cut back by 5 bases and J by 2 bases, leaving a gap of 12 bases between them. For CDR1 and CDR2, the germline V gene (reference sequence) lists MNHEY and SMNVEV. The CDR3 goes from the cysteine to the phenylalanine over 14 residues. Only the CDR3 DNA stays, 42 bases, in frame from base 1. Source: PBMCs, taken from a glioma patient treated with radiotherapy, temozolomide or both. The chain couples TRBV27 to TRBJ1-2; D gene: possibly TRBD1, on 5 matching bases. This receptor was taken from a man between 40 and 49 years old with glioma. The nucleotide sequence reads as follows: TGTGCCAGCAGTCCCCTTGGGGGGAACTATGGCTACACCTTC. This gives the protein CASSPLGGNYGYTF.